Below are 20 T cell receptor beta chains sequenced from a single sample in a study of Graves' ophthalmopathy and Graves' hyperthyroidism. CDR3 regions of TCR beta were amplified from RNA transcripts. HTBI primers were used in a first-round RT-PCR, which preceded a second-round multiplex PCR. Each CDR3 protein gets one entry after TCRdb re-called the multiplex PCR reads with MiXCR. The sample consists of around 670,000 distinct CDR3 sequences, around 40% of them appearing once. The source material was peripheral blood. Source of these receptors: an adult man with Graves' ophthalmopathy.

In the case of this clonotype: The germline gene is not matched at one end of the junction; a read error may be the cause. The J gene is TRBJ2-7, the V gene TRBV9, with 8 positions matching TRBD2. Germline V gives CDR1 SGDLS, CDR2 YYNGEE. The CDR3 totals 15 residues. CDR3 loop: CASSVGAGLVYERYF. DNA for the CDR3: TGTGCCAGCAGCGTAGGTGCGGGACTAGTCTACGAGCGGTACTTC.

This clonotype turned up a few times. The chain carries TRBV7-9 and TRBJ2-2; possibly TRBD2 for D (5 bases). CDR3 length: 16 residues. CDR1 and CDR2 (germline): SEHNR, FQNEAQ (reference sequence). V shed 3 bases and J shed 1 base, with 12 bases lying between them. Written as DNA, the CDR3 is TGTGCCAGCAGCTTGCCTCCGGGGATGAACACCGGGGAGCTGTTTTTT. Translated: CASSLPPGMNTGELFF.

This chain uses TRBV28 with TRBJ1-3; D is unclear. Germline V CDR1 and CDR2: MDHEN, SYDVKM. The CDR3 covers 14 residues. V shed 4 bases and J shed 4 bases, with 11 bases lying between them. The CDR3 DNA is TGTGCCAGCAGTTCACCCGACACCGGAAACACCATATATTTT. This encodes CASSSPDTGNTIYF.

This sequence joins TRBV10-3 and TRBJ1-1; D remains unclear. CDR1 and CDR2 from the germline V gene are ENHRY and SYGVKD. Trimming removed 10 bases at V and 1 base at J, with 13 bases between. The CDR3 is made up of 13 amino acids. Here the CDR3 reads CASRRRRNTEAFF. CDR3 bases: TGTGCCAGCCGACGACGGAGGAACACTGAAGCTTTCTTT.

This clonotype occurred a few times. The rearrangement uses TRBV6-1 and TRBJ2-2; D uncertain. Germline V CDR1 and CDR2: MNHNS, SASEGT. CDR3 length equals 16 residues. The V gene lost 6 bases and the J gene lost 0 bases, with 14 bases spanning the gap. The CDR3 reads CASRFEPLTNTGELFF. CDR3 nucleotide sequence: TGTGCCAGCAGATTCGAGCCCCTTACGAACACCGGGGAGCTGTTTTTT.

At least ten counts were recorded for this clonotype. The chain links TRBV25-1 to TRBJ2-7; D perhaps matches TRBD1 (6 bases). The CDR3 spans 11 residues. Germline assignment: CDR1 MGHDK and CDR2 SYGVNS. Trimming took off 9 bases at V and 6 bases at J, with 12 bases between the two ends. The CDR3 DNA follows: TGTGCCAGTACAGGGTCCCGCGAGCAGTACTTC. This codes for CASTGSREQYF.

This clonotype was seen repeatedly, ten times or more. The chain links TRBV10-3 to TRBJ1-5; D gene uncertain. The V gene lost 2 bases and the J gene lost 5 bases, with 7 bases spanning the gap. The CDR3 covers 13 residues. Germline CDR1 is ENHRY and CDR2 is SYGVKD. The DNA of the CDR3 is TGTGCCATCAGTGAGCGGGAATATCAGCCCCAGCATTTT. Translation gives CAISEREYQPQHF.

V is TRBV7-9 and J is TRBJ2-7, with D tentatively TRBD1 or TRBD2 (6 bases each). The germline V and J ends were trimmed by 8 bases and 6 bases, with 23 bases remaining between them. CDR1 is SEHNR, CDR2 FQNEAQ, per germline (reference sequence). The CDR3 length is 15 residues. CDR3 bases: TGTGCCAGCGCCAAGTTAGGGGGGCGCGTTGGCGAGCAGTACTTC. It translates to CASAKLGGRVGEQYF.

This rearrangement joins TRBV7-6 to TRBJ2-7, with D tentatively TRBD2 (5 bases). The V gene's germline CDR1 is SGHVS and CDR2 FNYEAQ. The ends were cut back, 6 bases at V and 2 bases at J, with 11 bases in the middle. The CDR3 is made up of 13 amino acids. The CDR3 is CASSPGNPYEQYF. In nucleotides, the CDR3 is TGTGCCAGCAGTCCGGGGAACCCCTACGAGCAGTACTTC.

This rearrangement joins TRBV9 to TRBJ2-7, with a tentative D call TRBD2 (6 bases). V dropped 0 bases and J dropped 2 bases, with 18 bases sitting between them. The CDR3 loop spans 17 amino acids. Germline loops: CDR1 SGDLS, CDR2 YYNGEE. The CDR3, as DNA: TGTGCCAGCAGCGTAGGAATGGGGCGGGACTCGACCTACGAGCAGTACTTC. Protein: CASSVGMGRDSTYEQYF.

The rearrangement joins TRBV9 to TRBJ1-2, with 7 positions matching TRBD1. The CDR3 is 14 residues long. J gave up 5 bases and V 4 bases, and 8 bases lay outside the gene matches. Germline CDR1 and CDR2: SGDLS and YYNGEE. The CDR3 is CASSQGDSLYGYTF. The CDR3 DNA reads TGTGCCAGCAGCCAAGGGGACAGCCTGTATGGCTACACCTTC.

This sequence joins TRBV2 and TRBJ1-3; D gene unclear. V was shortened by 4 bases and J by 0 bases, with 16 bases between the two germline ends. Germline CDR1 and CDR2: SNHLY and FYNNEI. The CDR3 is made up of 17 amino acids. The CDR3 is CASSGDIRASSGNTIYF. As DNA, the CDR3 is TGTGCCAGCAGTGGAGACATAAGGGCGAGCTCTGGAAACACCATATATTTT.

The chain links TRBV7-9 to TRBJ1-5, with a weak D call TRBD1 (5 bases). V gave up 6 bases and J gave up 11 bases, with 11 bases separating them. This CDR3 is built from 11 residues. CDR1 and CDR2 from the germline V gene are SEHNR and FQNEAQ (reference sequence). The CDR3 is CASSFGGTQHF. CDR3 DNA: TGTGCCAGCAGTTTTGGGGGGACCCAGCATTTT.

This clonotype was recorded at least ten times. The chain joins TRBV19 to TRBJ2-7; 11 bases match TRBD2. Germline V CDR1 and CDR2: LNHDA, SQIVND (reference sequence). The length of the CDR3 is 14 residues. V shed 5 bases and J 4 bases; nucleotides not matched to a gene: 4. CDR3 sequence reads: CASSASGRFYEQYF. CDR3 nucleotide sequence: TGTGCCAGTAGTGCTAGCGGGAGGTTTTACGAGCAGTACTTC.

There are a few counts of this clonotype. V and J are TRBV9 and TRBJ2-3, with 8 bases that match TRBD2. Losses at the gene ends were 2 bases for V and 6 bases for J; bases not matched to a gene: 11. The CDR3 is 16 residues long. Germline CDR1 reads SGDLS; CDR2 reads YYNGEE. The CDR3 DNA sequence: TGTGCCAGCAGCGTCTTCACCGGGAGGGCCTCGGATACGCAGTATTTT. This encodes CASSVFTGRASDTQYF.

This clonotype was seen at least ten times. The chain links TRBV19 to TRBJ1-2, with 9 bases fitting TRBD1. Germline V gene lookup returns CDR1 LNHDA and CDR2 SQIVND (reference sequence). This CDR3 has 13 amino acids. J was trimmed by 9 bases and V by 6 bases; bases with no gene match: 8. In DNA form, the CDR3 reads TGTGCCAGTAGACATCAAACAGGGGGCCGCTACACCTTC. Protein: CASRHQTGGRYTF.

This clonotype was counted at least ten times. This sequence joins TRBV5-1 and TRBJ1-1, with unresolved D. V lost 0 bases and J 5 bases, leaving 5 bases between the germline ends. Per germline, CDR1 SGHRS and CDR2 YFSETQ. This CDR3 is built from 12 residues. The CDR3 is CASSLVQTEAFF. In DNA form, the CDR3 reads TGCGCCAGCAGCTTGGTCCAGACTGAAGCTTTCTTT.

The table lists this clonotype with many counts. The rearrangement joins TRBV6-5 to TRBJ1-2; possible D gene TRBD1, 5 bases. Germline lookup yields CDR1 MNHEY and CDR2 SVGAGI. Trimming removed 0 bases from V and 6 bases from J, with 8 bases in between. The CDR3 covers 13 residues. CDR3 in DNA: TGTGCCAGCAGTTACTCCAGGGTCAATGGCTACACCTTC. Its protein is CASSYSRVNGYTF.

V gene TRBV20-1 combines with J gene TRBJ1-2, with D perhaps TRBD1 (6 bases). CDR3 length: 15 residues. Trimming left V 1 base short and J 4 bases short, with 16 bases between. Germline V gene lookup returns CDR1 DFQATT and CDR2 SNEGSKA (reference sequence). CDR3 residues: CSARGTRGGIYGYTF. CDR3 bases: TGCAGTGCTAGAGGAACGAGAGGGGGAATCTATGGCTACACCTTC.

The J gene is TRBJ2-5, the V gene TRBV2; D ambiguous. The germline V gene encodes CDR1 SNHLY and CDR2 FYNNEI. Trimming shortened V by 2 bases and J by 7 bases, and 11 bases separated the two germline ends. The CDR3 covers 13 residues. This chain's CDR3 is CASSETGRSTQYF. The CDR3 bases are TGTGCCAGCAGTGAAACGGGCAGGTCGACCCAGTACTTC.